Reported below is one T cell receptor (beta chain). As originally analysed: Using reference gene primer amplification, nucleated cell counts were estimated. Sequencing was performed with immunoSEQ multiplex PCR; in TCRdb, only in-frame clones are kept and a portion is missing. V and J calls and clone size follow that table, whereas D and trimming were derived from the DNA. The data show about 110,000 clones, roughly 83% seen once. The data stem from a study of blood T cell repertoires in COVID-19. On the study more broadly: COVID-19 samples collected from the United States, Italy and Spain covered acute and convalescent phases. PBMCs, B-cell-depleted T cells, or T cells provided the cDNA or gDNA that made up the material.

Trimming removed 4 bases from V and 4 bases from J, with 17 bases in between. Germline loops: CDR1 LGHDT, CDR2 YNNKEL (reference sequence). The CDR3 totals 15 residues. Sequencing was carried out using peripheral blood. The sequence was obtained from a woman in her sixties or seventies with acute or convalescent COVID-19. The J gene is TRBJ2-7, the V gene TRBV3-1 (or the pseudogene TRBV3-2); possibly TRBD2 for D (5 bases). CDR3 DNA: TGTGCCAGCAGCCGCCTGGATGACGGGGTGTACGAGCAGTACTTC. Amino acid sequence: CASSRLDDGVYEQYF.